Included here is one T cell receptor beta chain sequence, with context. The antigen remains undetermined. CDR3 length: 15 residues. CDR1 and CDR2 from the germline V gene are SGDLS and YYNGEE. The trim removed 4 bases at V and 6 bases at J, leaving 7 bases unmatched. The record originates from a study of cytomegalovirus exposure and HLA in healthy donors. Background on the study: A later analysis reported the approximately 120 validation repertoires used the same platform as the roughly 700 first-cohort repertoires.

Study-wide points: Some TCR beta chains (more than 150 of them) were listed as cytomegalovirus-associated. Rare TCR sequences predominated, though certain public TCRs were found in many donors. With high specificity and sensitivity, the classifier reportedly diagnosed cytomegalovirus status.

This table comes from immunoSEQ multiplex PCR, and its TCRdb copy is limited to in-frame clones, with some not included. The top ten hold over 1.1% of the sample, which has about 110,000 clones, roughly 90% seen once. The chain combines TRBV9 with TRBJ2-2; 9 nucleotides line up with TRBD2. The sequenced sample consisted of PBMCs. The TCR was taken from a woman in her twenties or thirties in good health and CMV-seropositive. The CDR3 bases are TGTGCCAGCAGCCTGGGAGCGGGGGGAGCCGGGGAGCTGTTTTTT. It is translated as CASSLGAGGAGELFF.